The 26 T cell receptor beta chains given below trace back to one sample, sequenced in a study of tumor and adjacent non-tumor tissue in lung cancer. TCRbeta libraries were built with three rounds of nested PCR, modified from ARM-PCR. TCRdb passed the multiplex PCR reads through MiXCR, listing each CDR3 protein once. The sample includes 76,000 or so distinct CDR3 sequences, about two thirds of them seen just once. This sample's RNA came from whole unsorted tissue. Sequenced: lung tumor tissue. The receptors originated from a woman in her 70s with non-small cell lung cancer.

Comments on this clonotype: This could be a read error, since a much larger clone is one nucleotide away. The chain carries TRBV30 and TRBJ2-7; D not resolved. Deletions cut 4 bases from V and 2 bases from J, with 15 bases between. Germline values: CDR1 GTSNPN, CDR2 SVGIG (reference sequence). This CDR3 spans 14 amino acids. CDR3 in amino acids: CAWNVKYPPYEQYF. CDR3 DNA sequence: TGTGCCTGGAATGTAAAATATCCTCCCTACGAGCAGTACTTC.

Note on this clonotype: This may come from a read error, since a much larger clone is one base off. This chain connects TRBV10-3 to TRBJ2-3, with D perhaps matching TRBD1 (5 bases). The CDR3 consists of 12 residues. Germline CDR1 reads ENHRY; CDR2 reads SYGVKD. Trimming removed 7 bases at V and 4 bases at J, with 9 bases between. The CDR3 spells CAITTDSDTQYF. CDR3 sequence (DNA): TGTGCCATCACGACAGACTCAGATACGCAGTATTTT.

This clonotype has only a few counts. The chain combines TRBV29-1 with TRBJ2-1; D gene ambiguous. This CDR3 is built from 13 residues. Trimming pared 3 bases from V and 5 bases from J, leaving 11 bases between. Germline V lookup: CDR1 SQVTM, CDR2 ANQGSEA. The CDR3 DNA sequence: TGCAGCGTTGAGGCAGGAGACCACAATGAGCAGTTCTTC. Protein sequence: CSVEAGDHNEQFF.

This chain uses TRBV29-1 with TRBJ2-1; 10 nucleotides match TRBD2. CDR3 length equals 18 residues. Germline V gene lookup returns CDR1 SQVTM and CDR2 ANQGSEA. V was clipped by 1 base and J by 7 bases; unmatched bases: 16. The CDR3 coding sequence is TGCAGCGTTGAAGCCCCCCCCGGACTAGCGGAGGGTGCTAATGAGCAGTTCTTC. It yields the protein CSVEAPPGLAEGANEQFF.

Comment on this clonotype: An end of the junction differs from the germline gene, which may be a read error. The chain uses TRBV4-1 and TRBJ1-5; no clear D. The CDR3 sequence is 15 residues long. Per germline, CDR1 MGHRA and CDR2 YSYEKL. This chain's CDR3 is CDSSQARGTDQPRHF. CDR3 nucleotides: TGCGACAGCAGCCAGGCGAGAGGCACGGATCAGCCCCGGCATTTT.

This clonotype was recorded a few times. The chain recombines TRBV30 with TRBJ2-1; D might be TRBD2 (5 bases). Trimming pared 0 bases from V and 2 bases from J, leaving 14 bases between. CDR3 length: 16 amino acids. The germline V gene has CDR1 GTSNPN and CDR2 SVGIG (reference sequence). In DNA, the CDR3 is TGTGCCTGGAGTGTACGGACTTCGATACCCTACAATGAGCAGTTCTTC. Its translation: CAWSVRTSIPYNEQFF.

Ten or more counts support this clonotype. A clone one base away is much larger, so this may be a read error. J is TRBJ2-3 and V is TRBV7-9, with 7 bases matching TRBD2. The CDR3 is made up of 14 amino acids. The ends lost 3 bases at V and 2 bases at J; junction bases unmatched: 2. The germline gives CDR1 SEHNR, CDR2 FQNEAQ (reference sequence). The CDR3 sequence is CASSLGGITDTQYF. CDR3 nucleotide sequence: TGTGCCAGCAGCTTGGGAGGGATCACAGATACGCAGTATTTT.

This chain uses TRBV20-1 with TRBJ2-1, with 10 bases matching TRBD2. Germline-derived CDR1 and CDR2 are DFQATT and SNEGSKA (reference sequence). The CDR3 covers 17 residues. J gave up 5 bases and V 5 bases, and 15 bases lay outside the gene matches. Written as DNA, the CDR3 is TGCAGTGCTCCGACGGGGCTAGCGGGAGAGTATAACAATGAGCAGTTCTTC. Residues: CSAPTGLAGEYNNEQFF.

With respect to this clonotype: One end of the junction fails to match germline, which may point to a read error. This chain uses TRBV19 with TRBJ1-1; D call uncertain. Looked up from germline, CDR1 is LNHDA and CDR2 is SQIVND (reference sequence). CDR3 length: 16 amino acids. CDR3 protein: CASSLGPGRENIEAFF. The CDR3 DNA reads TGTGCCAGTAGTTTGGGTCCGGGCCGTGAGAACATTGAAGCTTTCTTT.

This clonotype was observed many times. This chain joins TRBV28 and TRBJ2-5; the D is unclear. CDR1 is MDHEN and CDR2 is SYDVKM in the germline V gene. V was shortened by 5 bases and J by 3 bases, with 19 bases between the two germline ends. This CDR3 contains 16 residues. Here the CDR3 reads CASSPSSALGEETQYF. CDR3 coding DNA: TGTGCCAGCAGTCCCTCCTCAGCGCTTGGGGAAGAGACCCAGTACTTC.

This clonotype is a singleton in its sample. The junction departs from the called germline gene at one end, perhaps through a read error. This chain's CDR3 is CASSLWDRGSCRPLHF. CDR3 DNA sequence: TGTGCCAGTAGTTTATGGGACAGGGGGTCGTGCAGACCCCTCCACTTT. This chain connects TRBV12-3 or TRBV12-4 to TRBJ1-6; 11 nucleotides align to TRBD1. The CDR3 sequence is 16 residues long.

Of note for this clonotype: One end of the junction is discordant with germline, which a read error may explain. The V gene is TRBV20-1, the J gene TRBJ2-5, with a possible D match to TRBD2 (7 bases). In germline, CDR1 is DFQATT, CDR2 SNEGSKA (reference sequence). CDR3 length: 14 amino acids. CDR3 in DNA: TGCCGTGCTACCGGGGCGGGGGCTATGGAGACCCAGTACTTC. Translating it yields CRATGAGAMETQYF.

Turning to this clonotype: At one of its ends the junction is not consistent with the germline gene, which may arise from a read error. The V gene is TRBV10-3, the J gene TRBJ2-2; the D gene could be TRBD1 or TRBD2 (5 bases each). Germline lookup yields CDR1 ENHRY and CDR2 SYGVKD. This CDR3 contains 12 residues. CDR3 amino acids: CAIRRLAGDLSF. The CDR3 DNA follows: TGTGCCATCAGGAGGCTAGCCGGGGACCTGTCTTTT.

The genes are TRBV29-1 and TRBJ1-2, with 9 bases matching TRBD1. The CDR3 contains 13 residues. In germline, CDR1 is SQVTM, CDR2 ANQGSEA. The CDR3 DNA is TGCAGTGTGGGTCATGGGACAGGGAATGGCTACACCTTC. Protein product: CSVGHGTGNGYTF.

As concerns this clonotype: Germline and junction disagree at one end, which may indicate a read error. V is TRBV6-5 and J is TRBJ2-6, with D tentatively TRBD1 or TRBD2 (5 bases each). This CDR3 has 16 amino acids. Per germline, CDR1 MNHEY and CDR2 SVGAGI. The CDR3 here is CASSYSTDSGAKVLTF. CDR3 in DNA: TGTGCGAGCAGTTACTCGACGGACTCTGGGGCCAAGGTCCTGACTTTC.

As concerns this clonotype: This could be a read error, since a much larger clone is one nucleotide away. The conserved phenylalanine or tryptophan is not found at the CDR3 terminus, so this likely reflects a read error. The genes are TRBV5-1 and TRBJ2-1; the D gene could be TRBD1 or TRBD2 (5 bases each). The CDR3 is 14 amino acids. With 1 base removed from V and 8 bases from J, the gap between germline ends came to 13 bases. CDR1 and CDR2 (germline): SGHRS, YFSETQ. CDR3 DNA: TGCGCCAGCAGCTTGTTGGGGGAGCAGGATGAGCAGTTCTTA. This codes for CASSLLGEQDEQFL.

The sample holds a few counts of this clonotype. Just one base apart from a much larger clone, this may be a read error. This likely comes from a read error, as the CDR3 has no conserved phenylalanine or tryptophan at its end. The chain links TRBV5-5 to TRBJ2-7; TRBD1 or TRBD2 may be the D gene (6 bases each). Deletions cut 0 bases from V and 2 bases from J, with 12 bases between. This CDR3 region has 15 residues. CDR1 is SGHKS and CDR2 is YYEKEE in the germline V gene (reference sequence). DNA for the CDR3: TGTGCCAGCAGCTTGGGGGGGGCAGGGGCCTACGAGCAGTACCTC. Translating gives CASSLGGAGAYEQYL.

The chain employs TRBV10-3 and TRBJ2-7; 11 bases align to TRBD1. V gave up 10 bases and J gave up 0 bases; unmatched junction bases: 14. The CDR3 covers 17 residues. In germline, CDR1 is ENHRY, CDR2 SYGVKD. The CDR3 region has the DNA TGTGCCACCTGGACAGGGGGCTCGGTCCGAAGCTCCTACGAGCAGTACTTC. It codes for CATWTGGSVRSSYEQYF.

Concerning this clonotype: Germline and junction disagree at one end, which may indicate a read error. This chain joins TRBV6-5 and TRBJ1-1; tentatively, D is TRBD1 (6 bases). This CDR3 is 15 amino acids long. Per the germline V gene, CDR1 is MNHEY and CDR2 is SVGAGI. The CDR3 sequence is CVSRQKGGLNTEAFF. The CDR3, as DNA: TGTGTCAGCAGGCAGAAGGGGGGGCTGAATACTGAAGCCTTCTTT.

The chain carries TRBV6-1 and TRBJ1-5; possible D gene TRBD1, 5 bases. Germline CDR1 is MNHNS and CDR2 is SASEGT. CDR3 length: 15 residues. V gave up 3 bases and J gave up 10 bases, with 19 bases separating them. The CDR3 region is CASSEPKGRLDPQHF. The CDR3 DNA follows: TGTGCCAGCAGTGAGCCCAAGGGGCGGTTGGATCCCCAGCATTTT.

This chain connects TRBV6-5 to TRBJ1-2; the D gene is possibly TRBD1 (5 bases). The length of the CDR3 is 12 residues. CDR1 and CDR2 from the germline V gene are MNHEY and SVGAGI. V lost 9 bases and J 8 bases, leaving 16 bases between the germline ends. CDR3 nucleotides: TGTGCCAGGAGATTCAGGGTTGGCGGCTACACCTTC. It translates to CARRFRVGGYTF.

The DNA of the CDR3 is TGTGCCAGCAGCTTAGTTCCGGCTCACACCTACAATGAGCAGTTCTTC. Translation gives CASSLVPAHTYNEQFF. The chain combines TRBV7-2 with TRBJ2-1; D gene uncertain. Germline CDR1 SGHTA, CDR2 FQGNSA. The CDR3 totals 16 residues. Trimming pared 1 base from V and 2 bases from J, leaving 12 bases between. The full variable domain, rest sourced from reference TRBV7-2 and TRBJ2-1, is GAGVSQSPSNKVTEKGKDVELRCDPISGHTALYWYRQSLGQGLEFLIYFQGNSAPDKSGLPSDRFSAERTGGSVSTLTIQRTQQEDSAVYLCASSLVPAHTYNEQFFGPGTRLTVL.

This clonotype turned up a few times. This CDR3 fails to terminate in the conserved phenylalanine or tryptophan, so it likely reflects a read error. The rearrangement links TRBV6-1 to TRBJ1-1, with 9 bases that match TRBD1. J lost 4 bases, V lost 2 bases, and 2 bases had no gene match. The germline gives CDR1 MNHNS, CDR2 SASEGT. The CDR3 contains 14 residues. This chain's CDR3 is CASSELQGATEAFL. CDR3 DNA: TGTGCCAGCAGTGAATTACAGGGGGCCACTGAAGCTTTCCTT.

With regard to this clonotype: At one of its ends the junction is not consistent with the germline gene, which may arise from a read error. This chain joins TRBV10-1 and TRBJ2-3; D is possibly TRBD1 or TRBD2 (5 bases each). Germline-derived CDR1 and CDR2 are WNHNN and SYGVQD (reference sequence). The CDR3 totals 11 residues. In DNA form, the CDR3 reads TGCACCAGCGGACTGGGGGATACGCAGTATTTC. This sequence encodes CTSGLGDTQYF.

This clonotype occurred many times. V is TRBV20-1 and J is TRBJ2-1; TRBD1 might be the D (5 bases). CDR3 length: 15 residues. V was pared by 5 bases and J by 0 bases, with 14 bases between. Germline V gene sequence: CDR1 DFQATT, CDR2 SNEGSKA (reference sequence). CDR3 sequence reads: CSAESPQGSYNEQFF. The CDR3 DNA follows: TGCAGTGCTGAGTCCCCCCAGGGCTCCTACAATGAGCAGTTCTTC.

For this clonotype: This may arise from a read error, as a much more abundant clone is one base away. The rearrangement links TRBV5-1 to TRBJ2-1; D perhaps matches TRBD1 (6 bases). The CDR3 runs to 13 residues. V lost 1 base to trimming and J lost 7 bases, with 9 bases between them. The germline CDR1 and CDR2 sequences are SGHRS and YFSETQ. The DNA of the CDR3 is TGCGCCAGCAGCTTGTGGACAGTGAATGAGCAGTTCTTC. Translating gives CASSLWTVNEQFF.